These 25 T cell receptor beta chains originate from one sample sequenced in a study of blood T cell repertoires in COVID-19. Using immunoSEQ multiplex PCR, the repertoire was profiled, and TCRdb retains in-frame clones only, with some absent. The sample yields some 180,000 clones, 82% seen once. The specimen was peripheral blood. Receptors were obtained from an older woman with COVID-19, enrolled during active disease.

This chain links TRBV15 with TRBJ1-1, with 11 bases that match TRBD1. Germline V gene sequence: CDR1 LNHNV, CDR2 YYDKDF (reference sequence). The CDR3 runs 18 residues. Unmatched junction bases numbered 10, after V lost 0 bases and J lost 4 bases. CDR3 loop: CATSRDGELGQGGTEAFF. The CDR3, as DNA: TGTGCCACCAGCAGAGACGGCGAATTGGGACAGGGGGGCACTGAAGCTTTCTTT. Combining the CDR3 with reference TRBV15 and TRBJ1-1 gives the whole variable domain DAMVIQNPRYQVTQFGKPVTLSCSQTLNHNVMYWYQQKSSQAPKLLFHYYDKDFNNEADTPDNFQSRRPNTSFCFLDIRSPGLGDTAMYLCATSRDGELGQGGTEAFFGQGTRLTVV.

The V call is TRBV6-2 or TRBV6-3, the J call TRBJ2-3; the match to TRBD2 covers 8 bases. This CDR3 is 16 amino acids long. Trimming took 5 bases from V and 3 from J; bases not matched to a gene: 10. The V gene's germline CDR1 is MNHEY and CDR2 SVGEGT. The CDR3 DNA follows: TGTGCCAGCAGTGATTGGAGCGGGAGTGTGACAGATACGCAGTATTTT. It translates to CASSDWSGSVTDTQYF.

The V gene is TRBV28, the J gene TRBJ2-5, with 11 bases identical to TRBD2. Germline values: CDR1 MDHEN, CDR2 SYDVKM. This CDR3 has 17 residues. The ends lost 6 bases at V and 5 bases at J; junction bases unmatched: 14. The CDR3 protein is CASRSVAGGPLRETQYF. DNA for the CDR3: TGTGCCAGCAGGTCCGTAGCGGGGGGGCCGTTAAGGGAGACCCAGTACTTC.

This chain joins TRBV11-1 and TRBJ2-5; 11 bases map to TRBD2. V shed 2 bases and J 5 bases; nucleotides not matched to a gene: 7. This CDR3 has 16 residues. CDR1 is SGHAT and CDR2 is FQDESV in the germline V gene (reference sequence). In DNA, the CDR3 is TGTGCCAGCAGCTTAACTAGCGGGGGCCCCCGTGAGACCCAGTACTTC. This gives the protein CASSLTSGGPRETQYF.

The chain employs TRBV3-1 (or the pseudogene TRBV3-2) and TRBJ2-7; TRBD1 might be the D (5 bases). The CDR3 loop spans 17 amino acids. Germline V lookup: CDR1 LGHDT, CDR2 YNNKEL (reference sequence). V lost 2 bases, J lost 6 bases, and 23 bases lay in between. The CDR3 here is CASSQRWRGAFLGEQYF. CDR3 sequence (DNA): TGTGCCAGCAGCCAACGATGGCGTGGGGCCTTCCTTGGCGAGCAGTACTTC.

The chain recombines TRBV6-2 or TRBV6-3 with TRBJ2-7, with 9 bases identical to TRBD1. The V gene's germline CDR1 is MNHEY and CDR2 SVGEGT. This CDR3 has 15 residues. Germline trimming cut 6 bases from V and 2 bases from J; bases unmatched to any gene: 8. The CDR3 protein is CASSKSGQGTYEQYF. The CDR3 coding sequence is TGTGCCAGCAGCAAGAGCGGACAGGGGACCTACGAGCAGTACTTC.

CDR3 nucleotides: TGTGCCAGCAGCGTTAGAGCGGGGGGGCGGGATGAGCAGTTCTTC. This encodes CASSVRAGGRDEQFF. This chain joins TRBV9 and TRBJ2-1; TRBD2 aligns across 10 bases. The V and J ends lost 2 bases and 8 bases, in that order; junction bases with no gene match: 7. The CDR3 runs to 15 residues. Germline V CDR1 and CDR2: SGDLS, YYNGEE.

This chain connects TRBV5-1 to TRBJ1-3; D perhaps matches TRBD1 (6 bases). V was pared by 4 bases and J by 0 bases, with 14 bases between. This CDR3 is built from 16 residues. CDR1 is SGHRS and CDR2 is YFSETQ in the germline V gene. CDR3 sequence (DNA): TGCGCCAGCAGCCGAGACAGGACAAGCTCTGGAAACACCATATATTTT. This gives the protein CASSRDRTSSGNTIYF.

The chain employs TRBV29-1 and TRBJ1-2; no clear D gene. Germline V lookup: CDR1 SQVTM, CDR2 ANQGSEA. The CDR3 consists of 11 residues. The CDR3 loop is CSGTFGYGYTF. As DNA, the CDR3 is TGCAGTGGCACATTTGGCTATGGCTACACCTTC.

The chain joins TRBV9 to TRBJ1-2; a possible D gene is TRBD1 (6 bases). Per germline, CDR1 SGDLS and CDR2 YYNGEE. Trimming cost V 2 bases and J 5 bases, with 10 bases left between them. The CDR3 has 13 residues. CDR3 in amino acids: CASSVSGEYGYTF. The CDR3 bases are TGTGCCAGCAGCGTCTCAGGGGAGTATGGCTACACCTTC.

This clone turned up a few times. V gene TRBV27 combines with J gene TRBJ1-2; TRBD1 aligns across 8 bases. With V trimmed by 4 bases and J by 5 bases, 3 bases remained unmatched. The CDR3 contains 13 residues. CDR1 and CDR2 from the germline V gene are MNHEY and SMNVEV (reference sequence). CDR3 nucleotide sequence: TGTGCCAGCAGTTGGGACAGGATTTATGGCTACACCTTC. Translated, it gives CASSWDRIYGYTF.

The chain couples TRBV6-6 to TRBJ1-4; possible D gene TRBD1, 6 bases. Trimming left V 7 bases short and J 7 bases short, with 19 bases between. The CDR3 covers 15 residues. The V gene's germline CDR1 is MNHNY and CDR2 SVGAGI (reference sequence). The CDR3 DNA sequence: TGTGCCAGCACAGGGGCAGGAGAGGGGCGTGAAAAACTGTTTTTT. It translates to CASTGAGEGREKLFF.

This chain links TRBV18 with TRBJ2-3, with a tentative D call TRBD2 (6 bases). The V gene's germline CDR1 is KGHSH and CDR2 LQKENI. The CDR3 is made up of 13 amino acids. The ends were cut back, 2 bases at V and 4 bases at J, with 7 bases in the middle. The CDR3 DNA reads as TGTGCCAGCTCACCATGGGGGGCAGATACGCAGTATTTT. It yields the protein CASSPWGADTQYF.

As regards this clone: An end of the junction does not agree with germline; a read error may underlie this. The V call is TRBV28, the J call TRBJ2-1; 7 bases align to TRBD2. Germline CDR1 and CDR2: MDHEN and SYDVKM. The CDR3 spans 14 residues. CDR3: CASSLYGGGYEQFF. Written as DNA, the CDR3 is TGTGCCAGCAGCTTATATGGGGGAGGGTATGAGCAGTTCTTC.

The chain is built from TRBV27 and TRBJ1-2, with 7 bases aligning to TRBD1. Unmatched junction bases numbered 14, after V lost 6 bases and J lost 4 bases. The germline V gene has CDR1 MNHEY and CDR2 SMNVEV (reference sequence). This CDR3 region has 16 residues. The CDR3 protein is CASRKHRGPPSYGYTF. CDR3 in DNA: TGTGCCAGCAGGAAGCACAGGGGCCCACCGAGCTATGGCTACACCTTC.

CDR3 DNA: TGTGCCAGCAGTTTAACAGGGACAGGGGCCCGGGAGACCCAGTACTTC. This codes for CASSLTGTGARETQYF. This chain connects TRBV28 to TRBJ2-5; 10 nucleotides agree with TRBD1. The CDR3 contains 16 residues. Germline assignment: CDR1 MDHEN and CDR2 SYDVKM. V trimming: 2 bases; J trimming: 5 bases; junction bases outside the gene matches: 8. Based on the CDR3 plus reference TRBV28 and TRBJ2-5, the full variable domain is DVKVTQSSRYLVKRTGEKVFLECVQDMDHENMFWYRQDPGLGLRLIYFSYDVKMKEKGDIPEGYSVSREKKERFSLILESASTNQTSMYLCASSLTGTGARETQYFGPGTRLLVL.

The chain employs TRBV28 and TRBJ1-1; D remains ambiguous. V was cut by 3 bases and J by 4 bases, with 3 bases left in between. Germline CDR1 reads MDHEN; CDR2 reads SYDVKM. CDR3 length: 11 amino acids. The CDR3 reads CASSFSTEAFF. The CDR3 nucleotides read TGTGCCAGCAGTTTCAGCACTGAAGCTTTCTTT.

This chain uses TRBV6-2 or TRBV6-3 with TRBJ2-7; 7 nucleotides line up with TRBD2. CDR3 length: 15 residues. Germline trimming cut 4 bases from V and 3 bases from J; bases unmatched to any gene: 9. Germline loops: CDR1 MNHEY, CDR2 SVGEGT. CDR3 DNA: TGTGCCAGCAGTTTAGGGGCTAGCGGACTCTACGAGCAGTACTTC. It codes for CASSLGASGLYEQYF.

Comment on this clone: This sample also contains other DNA sequences that code for the same CDR3. The rearrangement joins TRBV18 to TRBJ2-7; TRBD1 matches 8 bases. V was clipped by 4 bases and J by 4 bases; unmatched bases: 3. This CDR3 contains 13 residues. Per germline, CDR1 KGHSH and CDR2 LQKENI. CDR3 DNA sequence: TGTGCCAGCTCACTCGGACAGGGTTACGAGCAGTACGTC. It yields the protein CASSLGQGYEQYV.

The rearrangement links TRBV3-1 (or the pseudogene TRBV3-2) to TRBJ1-2, with D possibly TRBD1 on 5 matching bases. Trimming shortened V by 2 bases and J by 4 bases, and 11 bases separated the two germline ends. The CDR3 has 14 residues. The germline V gene encodes CDR1 LGHDT and CDR2 YNNKEL (reference sequence). The chain's CDR3 is CASSQRGGVYGYTF. DNA for the CDR3: TGTGCCAGCAGCCAACGGGGGGGAGTCTATGGCTACACCTTC.

The chain combines TRBV11-1 with TRBJ1-1; 7 nucleotides agree with TRBD1. Germline V CDR1 and CDR2: SGHAT, FQDESV (reference sequence). This CDR3 has 14 amino acids. V gave up 5 bases and J gave up 2 bases; unmatched junction bases: 5. The CDR3 reads CASSRDRANTEAFF. The CDR3 DNA reads as TGTGCCAGCAGCCGCGACAGGGCTAACACTGAAGCTTTCTTT.

There are a few counts of this clone. The chain couples TRBV7-2 to TRBJ1-1; D is undetermined. Trimming cost V 4 bases and J 3 bases, with 12 bases left between them. Per germline, CDR1 SGHTA and CDR2 FQGNSA. The CDR3 totals 14 residues. The CDR3 DNA reads TGTGCCAGCAGCTCTCTTGGCGGGGACACTGAAGCTTTCTTT. This encodes CASSSLGGDTEAFF.

This sequence joins TRBV11-1 and TRBJ1-5, with a weak D call TRBD1 (5 bases). V shed 2 bases and J shed 6 bases, with 8 bases lying between them. This CDR3 contains 13 residues. CDR1 is SGHAT, CDR2 FQDESV, per germline (reference sequence). The CDR3 reads CASSLTGGQPQHF. Here the CDR3 DNA reads TGTGCCAGCAGCTTAACGGGGGGTCAGCCCCAGCATTTT.

V is TRBV3-1 (or the pseudogene TRBV3-2) and J is TRBJ1-3; D is possibly TRBD1 (5 bases). The CDR3 is 14 residues long. Germline lookup yields CDR1 LGHDT and CDR2 YNNKEL (reference sequence). V gave up 3 bases and J gave up 0 bases, with 6 bases separating them. DNA for the CDR3: TGTGCCAGCAGCCACAGGGACTCTGGAAACACCATATATTTT. It codes for CASSHRDSGNTIYF.

J is TRBJ1-1 and V is TRBV4-2; perhaps TRBD1 as D (5 bases). The CDR3 is made up of 15 amino acids. Germline-derived CDR1 and CDR2 are LGHNA and YNFKEQ. V lost 0 bases, J lost 8 bases, and 16 bases lay in between. The CDR3 protein is CASSQEIRQGTEAFF. The DNA of the CDR3 is TGTGCCAGCAGCCAAGAAATCCGGCAGGGAACGGAAGCTTTCTTT.